The entry below describes one T cell receptor (beta chain). The data originate from a study of blood T cell repertoires in COVID-19. As for the study in general: Samples representing acute and convalescent COVID-19 were sourced from the United States, Italy and Spain. The cDNA or gDNA used as material had been derived from T cells, B-cell-depleted T cells, or PBMCs.

Clones were read by immunoSEQ multiplex PCR, and TCRdb kept only the in-frame ones, dropping some. The data contain about 83,000 clones, about 82% of them seen just once; the ten biggest clones take up around a fifth. The V gene's germline CDR1 is SGHRS and CDR2 YFSETQ. CDR3 length equals 16 residues. V was clipped by 4 bases and J by 0 bases; unmatched bases: 10. Specimen: peripheral blood. The V gene is TRBV5-1, the J gene TRBJ2-7, with TRBD1 matching over 7 bases. The TCR originated in a woman aged 80 or over in a cohort sampled during active or convalescent COVID-19. The DNA for the CDR3 is TGCGCCAGCAGCCCCCGGGACAGCTTTATCTCCTACGAGCAGTACTTC. Protein sequence: CASSPRDSFISYEQYF.